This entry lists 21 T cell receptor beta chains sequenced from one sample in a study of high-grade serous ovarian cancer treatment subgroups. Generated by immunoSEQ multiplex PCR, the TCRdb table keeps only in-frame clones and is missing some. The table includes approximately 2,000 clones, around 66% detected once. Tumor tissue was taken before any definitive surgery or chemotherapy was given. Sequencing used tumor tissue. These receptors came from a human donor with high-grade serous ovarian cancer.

The CDR3, as DNA: TGTGCCAGCAGCTTAGCGGGTGCTAAAGAGACCCAGTACTTC. Amino acid sequence: CASSLAGAKETQYF. The chain uses TRBV13 and TRBJ2-5; no clear D. V lost 1 base, J lost 3 bases, and 9 bases lay in between. CDR1 is PRHDT and CDR2 is FYEKMQ in the germline V gene (reference sequence). This CDR3 has 14 amino acids. Full variable domain (rest looked up from reference TRBV13 and TRBJ2-5): AAGVIQSPRHLIKEKRETATLKCYPIPRHDTVYWYQQGPGQDPQFLISFYEKMQSDKGSIPDRFSAQQFSDYHSELNMSSLELGDSALYFCASSLAGAKETQYFGPGTRLLVL.

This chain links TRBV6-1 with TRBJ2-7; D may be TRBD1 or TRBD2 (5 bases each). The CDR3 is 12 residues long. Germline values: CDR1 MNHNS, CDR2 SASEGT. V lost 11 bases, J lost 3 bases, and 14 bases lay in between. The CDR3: CACGEGHYEQYF. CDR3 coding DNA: TGTGCCTGCGGCGAGGGGCACTACGAGCAGTACTTC.

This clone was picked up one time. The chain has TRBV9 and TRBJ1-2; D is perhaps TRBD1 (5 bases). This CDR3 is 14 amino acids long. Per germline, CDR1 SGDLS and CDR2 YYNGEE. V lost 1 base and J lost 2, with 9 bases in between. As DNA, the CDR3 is TGTGCCAGCAGCGTACCAGGGAACAACTATGGCTACACCTTC. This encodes CASSVPGNNYGYTF.

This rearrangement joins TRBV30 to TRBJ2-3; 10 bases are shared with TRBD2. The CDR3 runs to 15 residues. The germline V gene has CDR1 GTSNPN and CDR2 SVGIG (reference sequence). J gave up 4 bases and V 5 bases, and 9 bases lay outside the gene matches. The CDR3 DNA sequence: TGTGCCTGGGGTGCCGGGACTAGCGTCCCAGATACGCAGTATTTT. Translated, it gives CAWGAGTSVPDTQYF.

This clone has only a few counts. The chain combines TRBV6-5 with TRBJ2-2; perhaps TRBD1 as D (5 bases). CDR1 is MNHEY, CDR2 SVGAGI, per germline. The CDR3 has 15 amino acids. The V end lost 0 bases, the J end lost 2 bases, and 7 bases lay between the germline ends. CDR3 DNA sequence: TGTGCCAGCAGTTACTCGCAGGGCAACACCGGGGAGCTGTTTTTT. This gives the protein CASSYSQGNTGELFF.

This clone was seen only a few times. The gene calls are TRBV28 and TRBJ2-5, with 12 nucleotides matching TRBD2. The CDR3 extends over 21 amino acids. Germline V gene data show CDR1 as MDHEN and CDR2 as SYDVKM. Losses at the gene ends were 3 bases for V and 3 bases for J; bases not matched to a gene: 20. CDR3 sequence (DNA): TGTGCCAGCAGTTTTGGATGGATTTGGGCTAGCGGGGGGGGTTCGGAAGAGACCCAGTACTTC. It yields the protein CASSFGWIWASGGGSEETQYF.

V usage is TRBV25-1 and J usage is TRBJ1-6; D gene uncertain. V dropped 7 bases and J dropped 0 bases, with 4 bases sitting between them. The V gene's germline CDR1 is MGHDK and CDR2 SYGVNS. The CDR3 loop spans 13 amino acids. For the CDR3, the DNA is TGTGCCAGCAAGAGCTCCTATAATTCACCCCTCCACTTT. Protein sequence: CASKSSYNSPLHF.

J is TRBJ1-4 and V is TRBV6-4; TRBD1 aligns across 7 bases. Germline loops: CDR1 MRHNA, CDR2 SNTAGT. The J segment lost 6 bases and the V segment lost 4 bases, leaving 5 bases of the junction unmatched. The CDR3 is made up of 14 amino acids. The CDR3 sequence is CASSADRVHEKLFF. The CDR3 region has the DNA TGTGCCAGCAGTGCAGACAGGGTCCATGAAAAACTGTTTTTT.

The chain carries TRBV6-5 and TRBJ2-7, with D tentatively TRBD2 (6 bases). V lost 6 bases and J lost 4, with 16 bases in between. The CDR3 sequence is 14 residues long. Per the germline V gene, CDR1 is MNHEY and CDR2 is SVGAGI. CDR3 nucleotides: TGTGCCAGCAGGCCGGGACTGCCCGAATACGAGCAGTACTTC. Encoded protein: CASRPGLPEYEQYF.

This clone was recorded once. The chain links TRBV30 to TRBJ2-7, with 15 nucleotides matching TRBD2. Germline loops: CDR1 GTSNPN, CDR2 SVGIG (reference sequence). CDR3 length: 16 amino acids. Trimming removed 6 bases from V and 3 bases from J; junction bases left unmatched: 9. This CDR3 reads CACRTSGRVGHYEQYF. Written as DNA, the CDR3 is TGTGCCTGCAGGACTAGCGGGAGGGTCGGACACTACGAGCAGTACTTC.

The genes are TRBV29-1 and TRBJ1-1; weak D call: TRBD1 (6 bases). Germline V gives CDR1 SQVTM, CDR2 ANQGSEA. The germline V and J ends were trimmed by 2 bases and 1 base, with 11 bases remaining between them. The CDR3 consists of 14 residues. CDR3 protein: CSVEKQGWNTEAFF. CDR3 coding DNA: TGCAGCGTTGAAAAACAGGGCTGGAACACTGAAGCTTTCTTT.

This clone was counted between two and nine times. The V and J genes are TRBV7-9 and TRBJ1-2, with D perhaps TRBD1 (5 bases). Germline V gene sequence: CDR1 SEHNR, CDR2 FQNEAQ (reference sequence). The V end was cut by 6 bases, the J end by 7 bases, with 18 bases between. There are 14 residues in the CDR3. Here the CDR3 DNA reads TGTGCCAGCAGGGACCCCTGGGGGACTCCTGGCTACACCTTC. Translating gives CASRDPWGTPGYTF.

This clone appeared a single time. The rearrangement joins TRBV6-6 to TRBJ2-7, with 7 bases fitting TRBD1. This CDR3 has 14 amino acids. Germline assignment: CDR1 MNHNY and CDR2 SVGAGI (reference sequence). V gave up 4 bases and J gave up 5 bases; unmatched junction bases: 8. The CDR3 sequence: CASSSGDRVHEQYF. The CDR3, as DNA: TGTGCCAGCAGTTCAGGAGACAGGGTCCACGAGCAGTACTTC.

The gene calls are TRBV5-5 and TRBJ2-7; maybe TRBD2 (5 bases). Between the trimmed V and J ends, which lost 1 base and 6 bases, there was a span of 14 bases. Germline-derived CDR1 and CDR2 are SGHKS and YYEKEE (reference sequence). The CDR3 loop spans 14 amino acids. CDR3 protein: CASSLSMGSGEQYF. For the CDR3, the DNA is TGTGCCAGCAGCTTGTCTATGGGGAGCGGCGAGCAGTACTTC.

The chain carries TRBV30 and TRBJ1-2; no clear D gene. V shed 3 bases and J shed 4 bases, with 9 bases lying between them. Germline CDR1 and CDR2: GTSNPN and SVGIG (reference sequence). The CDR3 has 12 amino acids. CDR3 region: CAWRGPGYGYTF. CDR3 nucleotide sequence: TGTGCCTGGAGGGGCCCGGGCTATGGCTACACCTTC. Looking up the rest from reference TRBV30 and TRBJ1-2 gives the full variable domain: SQTIHQWPATLVQPVGSPLSLECTVEGTSNPNLYWYRQAAGRGLQLLFYSVGIGQISSEVPQNLSASRPQDRQFILSSKKLLLSDSGFYLCAWRGPGYGYTFGSGTRLTVV.

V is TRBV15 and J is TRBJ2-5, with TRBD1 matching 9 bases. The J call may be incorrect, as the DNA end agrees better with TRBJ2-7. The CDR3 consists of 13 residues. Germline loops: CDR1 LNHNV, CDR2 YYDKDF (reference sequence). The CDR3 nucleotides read TGTGCCACCGCCACGGGACAGGGATACGAGCAGTACTTC. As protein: CATATGQGYEQYF.

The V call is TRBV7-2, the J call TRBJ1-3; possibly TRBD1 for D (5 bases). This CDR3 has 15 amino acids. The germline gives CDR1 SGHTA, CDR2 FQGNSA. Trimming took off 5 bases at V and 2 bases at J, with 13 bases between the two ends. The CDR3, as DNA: TGTGCCAGCAGCCCCGGGGGGTCCCCTGGAAACACCATATATTTT. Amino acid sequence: CASSPGGSPGNTIYF.

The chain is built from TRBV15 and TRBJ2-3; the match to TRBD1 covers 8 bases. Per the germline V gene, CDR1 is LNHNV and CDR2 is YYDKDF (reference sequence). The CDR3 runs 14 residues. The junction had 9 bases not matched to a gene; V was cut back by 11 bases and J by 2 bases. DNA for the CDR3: TGTGCCTCTTCGGGGACAGGTGTCACAGATACGCAGTATTTT. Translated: CASSGTGVTDTQYF.

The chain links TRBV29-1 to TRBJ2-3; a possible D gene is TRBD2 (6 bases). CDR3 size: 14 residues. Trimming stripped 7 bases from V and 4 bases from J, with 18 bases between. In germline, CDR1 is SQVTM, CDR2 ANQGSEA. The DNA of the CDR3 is TGCAGCGCCACGACCGGGAGAGAGGCAGATACGCAGTATTTT. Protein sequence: CSATTGREADTQYF.

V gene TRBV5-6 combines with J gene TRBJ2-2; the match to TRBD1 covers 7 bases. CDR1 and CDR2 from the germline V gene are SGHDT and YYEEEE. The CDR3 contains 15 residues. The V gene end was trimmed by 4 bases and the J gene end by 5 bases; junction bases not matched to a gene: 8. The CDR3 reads CASSTGTVQTGELFF. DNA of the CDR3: TGTGCCAGCAGCACCGGGACAGTTCAAACCGGGGAGCTGTTTTTT.

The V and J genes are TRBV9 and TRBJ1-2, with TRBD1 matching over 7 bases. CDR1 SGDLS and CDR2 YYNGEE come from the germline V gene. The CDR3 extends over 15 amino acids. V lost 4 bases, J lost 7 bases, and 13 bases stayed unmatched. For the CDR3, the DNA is TGTGCCAGCAGCCCCGGGACAGATCTGGTGGGTGGCTACACCTTC. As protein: CASSPGTDLVGGYTF.